This TCR beta chain came from a study of CD8 T cells in ankylosing spondylitis. Broader study findings: Disease-linked clones had a CD8+ phenotype and relatively low frequency in peripheral blood. Blood from ankylosing spondylitis patients appeared to carry a characteristic roughly 8-variant TCR beta motif.

V lost 2 bases to trimming and J lost 3 bases; unmatched junction nucleotides: 11. The CDR3 is 17 amino acids. In germline, CDR1 is MNHEY, CDR2 SVGEGT. The table lists this clonotype with a count of one. Its specificity is not known. Construction of TCR beta libraries was performed using quantitative 5'-RACE with molecular barcodes. TCRdb reanalysed the 5' RACE reads using MiXCR and keeps one entry per CDR3 protein. This table holds about 220,000 distinct CDR3 sequences, approximately 7.3% found once. The specimen was blood, either unsorted or a sorted T cell fraction (not recorded which). This sequence was found in a male donor with ankylosing spondylitis. The gene calls are TRBV6-2 or TRBV6-3 and TRBJ2-7, with 9 positions matching TRBD2. CDR3 sequence reads: CASSYTNPGLAYYEQYF. The CDR3 nucleotides are TGTGCCAGCAGTTACACCAATCCGGGACTAGCCTACTACGAGCAGTACTTC.